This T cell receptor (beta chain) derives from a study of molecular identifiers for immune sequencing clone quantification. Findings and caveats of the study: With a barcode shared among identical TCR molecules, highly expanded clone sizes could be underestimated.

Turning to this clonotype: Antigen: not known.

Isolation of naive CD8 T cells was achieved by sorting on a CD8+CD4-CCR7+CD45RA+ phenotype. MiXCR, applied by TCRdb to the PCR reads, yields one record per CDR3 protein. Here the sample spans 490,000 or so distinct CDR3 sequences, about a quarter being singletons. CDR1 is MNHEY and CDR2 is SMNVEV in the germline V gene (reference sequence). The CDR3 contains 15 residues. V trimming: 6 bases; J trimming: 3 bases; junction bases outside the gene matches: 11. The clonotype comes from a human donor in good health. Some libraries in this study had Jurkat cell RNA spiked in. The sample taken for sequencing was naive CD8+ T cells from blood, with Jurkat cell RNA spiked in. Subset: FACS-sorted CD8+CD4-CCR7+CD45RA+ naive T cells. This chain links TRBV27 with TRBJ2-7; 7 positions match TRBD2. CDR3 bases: TGTGCCAGCAGGGAGACAGCGGGAACCGTCTACGAGCAGTACTTC. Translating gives CASRETAGTVYEQYF.